These 11 T cell receptor beta chains share one sample of origin, sequenced in a study of neurological immune-mediated disorders. The time point denotes: longitudinal time-point 3. TCRdb passed the 5' RACE reads through MiXCR, listing each CDR3 protein once. The sample yields more than 75,000 distinct CDR3 sequences, 4.3% seen once. The sample consisted of PBMCs. Source of these receptors: a woman aged 60 to 75 with multiple sclerosis.

This clonotype was found many times. This chain links TRBV5-1 with TRBJ2-7, with TRBD1 matching over 9 bases. Germline V gene data show CDR1 as SGHRS and CDR2 as YFSETQ. The CDR3 has 15 residues. Germline trimming cut 0 bases from V and 6 bases from J; bases unmatched to any gene: 7. This CDR3 reads CASSLEGTGMREQYF. The CDR3 DNA reads as TGCGCCAGCAGCTTGGAAGGGACAGGGATGCGCGAGCAGTACTTC.

Many counts were recorded for this clonotype. V gene TRBV5-1 combines with J gene TRBJ2-1, with TRBD2 identical over 9 bases. This CDR3 has 17 residues. CDR1 and CDR2 from the germline V gene are SGHRS and YFSETQ. The ends lost 1 base at V and 2 bases at J; junction bases unmatched: 7. This CDR3 reads CASSLFGTSSTYNEQFF. Here the CDR3 DNA reads TGCGCCAGCAGCTTGTTCGGGACTAGCTCAACCTACAATGAGCAGTTCTTC.

This clonotype was observed many times. CDR3 DNA sequence: TGTGCCAGCAGTTACTACGGACAGGGGCCATCAGGAACTAATGAAAAACTGTTTTTT. Its translation: CASSYYGQGPSGTNEKLFF. The chain recombines TRBV6-5 with TRBJ1-4, with 9 bases aligning to TRBD1. Germline lookup yields CDR1 MNHEY and CDR2 SVGAGI. J lost 1 base, V lost 1 base, and 10 bases had no gene match. The CDR3 loop spans 19 amino acids.

This clonotype was picked up many times. This chain uses TRBV5-5 with TRBJ2-7; 8 positions match TRBD2. This CDR3 is 14 amino acids long. Per germline, CDR1 SGHKS and CDR2 YYEKEE (reference sequence). The V and J ends lost 4 bases and 3 bases, in that order; junction bases with no gene match: 6. The CDR3 region has the DNA TGTGCCAGCAGCCCCTCGGGACTAGTCTACGAGCAGTACTTC. Residues: CASSPSGLVYEQYF.

This clonotype was seen many times. The rearrangement joins TRBV19 to TRBJ1-6; D unclear. Looked up from germline, CDR1 is LNHDA and CDR2 is SQIVND (reference sequence). The CDR3 covers 15 residues. Between the trimmed V and J ends, which lost 7 bases and 7 bases, there was a span of 17 bases. The CDR3: CASTYSPDLNSPLHF. The CDR3 nucleotides are TGTGCCAGTACCTACAGTCCCGACTTAAATTCACCCCTCCACTTT.

There are many counts of this clonotype. This rearrangement joins TRBV6-2 or TRBV6-3 to TRBJ2-4; D is uncertain. The germline V and J ends were trimmed by 6 bases and 8 bases, with 14 bases remaining between them. CDR3 size: 13 residues. Germline V gene sequence: CDR1 MNHEY, CDR2 SVGEGT. This CDR3 reads CASSQPPSDIQYF. In nucleotides, the CDR3 is TGTGCCAGCAGCCAACCCCCGAGTGACATTCAGTACTTC.

This clonotype was counted ten times or more. The chain combines TRBV5-1 with TRBJ1-5; D ambiguous. Germline V gene sequence: CDR1 SGHRS, CDR2 YFSETQ. CDR3 length: 13 amino acids. Trimming removed 0 bases from V and 6 bases from J, with 7 bases in between. CDR3 nucleotide sequence: TGCGCCAGCAGCTTGGGGGATGGTCAGCCCCAGCATTTT. As protein: CASSLGDGQPQHF.

This clonotype was counted ten times or more. The chain employs TRBV6-5 and TRBJ2-5; D might be TRBD1 (5 bases). Germline lookup yields CDR1 MNHEY and CDR2 SVGAGI. This CDR3 contains 18 residues. V was cut by 0 bases and J by 1 base, with 18 bases left in between. CDR3 residues: CASSYSSARVRGQETQYF. The CDR3 DNA follows: TGTGCCAGCAGTTACTCTAGTGCCAGGGTACGTGGCCAAGAGACCCAGTACTTC.

This clonotype came up many times. V usage is TRBV7-9 and J usage is TRBJ2-7; the D gene is possibly TRBD1 (5 bases). In germline, CDR1 is SEHNR, CDR2 FQNEAQ (reference sequence). CDR3 length: 17 residues. Trimming shortened V by 2 bases and J by 0 bases, and 17 bases separated the two germline ends. CDR3 coding DNA: TGTGCCAGCAGCTTAACCGTCAGGGTCACGGCCTCCTACGAGCAGTACTTC. Amino acid sequence: CASSLTVRVTASYEQYF.

Ten or more counts support this clonotype. The rearrangement uses TRBV27 and TRBJ2-7; TRBD2 is a possible D gene (5 bases). The CDR3 consists of 14 residues. Germline V gene data show CDR1 as MNHEY and CDR2 as SMNVEV (reference sequence). V was shortened by 0 bases and J by 5 bases, with 11 bases between the two germline ends. CDR3 nucleotide sequence: TGTGCCAGCAGTTTATCTGATCGAGGGCACGAGCAGTACTTC. This gives the protein CASSLSDRGHEQYF.

This clonotype was seen only a few times. The rearrangement links TRBV3-1 to TRBJ2-1; 10 bases are shared with TRBD2. Germline CDR1 is LGHDT and CDR2 is YNNKEL (reference sequence). CDR3 size: 14 residues. The junction had 1 base not matched to a gene; V was cut back by 2 bases and J by 6 bases. CDR3 sequence (DNA): TGTGCCAGCAGCCAAAGCGGGGGGGGCAATGAGCAGTTCTTC. This gives the protein CASSQSGGGNEQFF.